Ten or more counts support the clone carrying this T cell receptor (beta chain). The target antigen is unknown. V was clipped by 5 bases and J by 0 bases; unmatched bases: 9. The germline CDR1 and CDR2 sequences are SGHVS and FQNEAQ. The CDR3 is made up of 18 amino acids. The sample is drawn from a study of regulatory T cells in long-lasting Graves disease. Regarding the study as a whole: More public clonotypes were shared by persistent patients (2,741) than by new patients (about 970).

With iRepertoire HTBI primers and Arm-PCR of CDR3 regions, TCR beta libraries were built. TCRdb re-called the multiplex PCR reads with MiXCR, one entry per CDR3 protein. The table includes 400,000 to 500,000 distinct CDR3 sequences, roughly 17% detected once. Time point of the sample: newly diagnosed GD, antithyroid drugs for less than 3 months. The TCR library used RNA extracted from PBMCs. Another study also made use of these data, one on T cells in Graves' hyperthyroidism and ophthalmopathy. That source notes: Absence of ophthalmopathy progression within 18 months defined stable Graves' hyperthyroidism.

The sequence derives from a woman between 18 and 29 years old with Graves disease. The V gene is TRBV7-8, the J gene TRBJ2-3, with 12 bases matching TRBD2. The source was peripheral blood mononuclear cells (PBMCs), collected at new diagnosis, from a patient treated with antithyroid drugs. The CDR3 DNA reads as TGTGCCAGCAGCCAAACGGCGACTAGCGGGAGAAGCACAGATACGCAGTATTTT. Amino acids: CASSQTATSGRSTDTQYF.